This T cell receptor (beta chain) was sequenced during a study of liver allograft versus peripheral blood T cells. Study information: Transplanted livers held T cell receptor repertoires, and these were compared with repertoires in recipients' peripheral blood.

TCRdb used MiXCR to reprocess the reads, holding one entry per CDR3 protein. The sample records more than 800 distinct CDR3 sequences, about a sixth being singletons. Regarding the study as a whole: According to reports, the T cell receptor repertoires inside liver allografts differed from those in peripheral blood.

This clonotype was counted a few times. The antigen is not known. The sequence was obtained from a human patient who had a liver transplant. Some T cells may possibly be graft donor cells.

Written as DNA, the CDR3 is TGTGCCAGCAGTGAATATCAGGGTGGCTACACCTTC. Protein product: CASSEYQGGYTF. The chain is built from TRBV25-1 and TRBJ1-2; the D gene is possibly TRBD1 (5 bases). The CDR3 length is 12 residues. The germline V gene has CDR1 MGHDK and CDR2 SYGVNS. Between the trimmed V and J ends, which lost 0 bases and 7 bases, there was a span of 6 bases.